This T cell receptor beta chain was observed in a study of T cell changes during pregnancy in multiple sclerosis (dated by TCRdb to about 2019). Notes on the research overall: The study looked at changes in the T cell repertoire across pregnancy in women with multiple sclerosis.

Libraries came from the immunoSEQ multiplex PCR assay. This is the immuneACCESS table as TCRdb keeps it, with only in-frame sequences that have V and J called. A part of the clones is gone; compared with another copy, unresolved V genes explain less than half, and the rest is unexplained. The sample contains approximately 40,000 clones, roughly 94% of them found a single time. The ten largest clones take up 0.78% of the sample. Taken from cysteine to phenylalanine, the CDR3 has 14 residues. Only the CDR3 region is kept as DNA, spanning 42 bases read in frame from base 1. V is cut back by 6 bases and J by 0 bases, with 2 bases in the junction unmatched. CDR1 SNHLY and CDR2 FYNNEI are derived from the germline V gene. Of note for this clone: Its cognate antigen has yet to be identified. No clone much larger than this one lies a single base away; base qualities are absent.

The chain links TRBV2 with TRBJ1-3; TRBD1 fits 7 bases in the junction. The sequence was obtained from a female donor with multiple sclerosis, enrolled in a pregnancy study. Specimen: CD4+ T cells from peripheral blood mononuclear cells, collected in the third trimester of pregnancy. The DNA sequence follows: TGTGCCAGCAGGGGGGACAGCTCTGGAAACACCATATATTTT. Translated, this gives CASRGDSSGNTIYF.